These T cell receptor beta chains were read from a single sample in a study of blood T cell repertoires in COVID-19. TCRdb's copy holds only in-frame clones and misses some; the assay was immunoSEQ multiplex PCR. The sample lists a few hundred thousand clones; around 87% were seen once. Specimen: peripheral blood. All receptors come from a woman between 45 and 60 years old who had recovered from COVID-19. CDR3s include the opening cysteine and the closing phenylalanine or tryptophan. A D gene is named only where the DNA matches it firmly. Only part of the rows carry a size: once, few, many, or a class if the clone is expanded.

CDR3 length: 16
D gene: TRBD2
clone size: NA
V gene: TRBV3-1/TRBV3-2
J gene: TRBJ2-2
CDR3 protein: CASSHASGANTGELFF
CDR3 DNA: TGTGCCAGCAGCCATGCTAGCGGCGCGAACACCGGGGAGCTGTTTTTT

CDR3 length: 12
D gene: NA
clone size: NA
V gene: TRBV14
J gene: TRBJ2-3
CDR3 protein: CASSQQANTQYF
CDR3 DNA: TGTGCCAGCAGCCAACAAGCTAATACGCAGTATTTT

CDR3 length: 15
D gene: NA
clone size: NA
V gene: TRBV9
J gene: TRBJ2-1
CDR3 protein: CASSVGSLGFNEQFF
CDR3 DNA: TGTGCCAGCAGCGTCGGCAGTCTCGGGTTCAATGAGCAGTTCTTC

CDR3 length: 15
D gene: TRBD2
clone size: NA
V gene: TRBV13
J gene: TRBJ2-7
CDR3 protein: CASSRTSGGSYEQYF
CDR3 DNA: TGTGCCAGCAGCAGGACTAGCGGGGGCTCCTACGAGCAGTACTTC

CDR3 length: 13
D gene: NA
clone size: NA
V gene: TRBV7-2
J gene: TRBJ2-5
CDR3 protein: CASSPTRGETQYF
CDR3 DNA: TGTGCCAGCAGCCCTACCCGGGGAGAGACCCAGTACTTC

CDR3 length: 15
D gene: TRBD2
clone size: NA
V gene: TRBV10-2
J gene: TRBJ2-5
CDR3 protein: CASSLTSGGQETQYF
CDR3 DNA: TGCGCCAGCTCTCTGACTAGCGGGGGCCAAGAGACCCAGTACTTC

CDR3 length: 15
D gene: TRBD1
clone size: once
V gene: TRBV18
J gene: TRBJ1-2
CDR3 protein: CASSPTDRGRDGYTF
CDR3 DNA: TGTGCCAGCTCACCTACCGACAGGGGGCGTGATGGCTACACCTTC

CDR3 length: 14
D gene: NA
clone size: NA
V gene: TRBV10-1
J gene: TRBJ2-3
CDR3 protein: CASSATLDTDTQYF
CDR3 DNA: TGCGCCAGCAGTGCCACGTTAGACACAGATACGCAGTATTTT

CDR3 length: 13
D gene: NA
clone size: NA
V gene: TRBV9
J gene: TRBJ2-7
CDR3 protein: CASSVGVYSEQYF
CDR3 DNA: TGTGCCAGCAGCGTAGGAGTCTACAGCGAGCAGTACTTC

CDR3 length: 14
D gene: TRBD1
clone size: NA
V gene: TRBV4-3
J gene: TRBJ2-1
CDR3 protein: CASNPGTDYNEQFF
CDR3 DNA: TGCGCCAGCAACCCCGGGACAGACTACAATGAGCAGTTCTTC

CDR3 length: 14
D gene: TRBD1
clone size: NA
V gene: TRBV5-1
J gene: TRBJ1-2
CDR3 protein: CASTPGPGQGSYTF
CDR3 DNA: TGCGCCAGCACCCCAGGGCCGGGACAGGGGAGCTACACCTTC